A single sample gave rise to the 25 T cell receptor beta chains below, sequenced in a study of T cells in Graves' hyperthyroidism and ophthalmopathy. Amplified TCR beta CDR3 regions came from RNA transcripts. HTBI primers were employed in a first-round RT-PCR of the TCR CDR3. Each CDR3 protein is one row after TCRdb ran MiXCR on the multiplex PCR reads. The table has approximately 320,000 distinct CDR3 sequences, about 15% seen once. Source material: blood. The origin of the receptors is a man aged 25 to 40 with Graves' hyperthyroidism.

The chain links TRBV9 to TRBJ2-2; either TRBD1 or TRBD2 may fit D (5 bases each). V lost 0 bases, J lost 7 bases, and 16 bases lay in between. Germline lookup yields CDR1 SGDLS and CDR2 YYNGEE. The CDR3 has 16 amino acids. Here the CDR3 reads CASSVVPGPGRGELFF. The CDR3, as DNA: TGTGCCAGCAGCGTAGTCCCAGGCCCGGGACGCGGGGAGCTGTTTTTT.

The chain recombines TRBV5-6 with TRBJ2-2, with 11 positions matching TRBD1. This CDR3 spans 16 amino acids. J was trimmed by 8 bases and V by 3 bases; bases with no gene match: 9. The germline V gene has CDR1 SGHDT and CDR2 YYEEEE. The CDR3 sequence: CASSSSDRGRSGELFF. The CDR3 coding sequence is TGTGCCAGCAGCTCCTCGGACAGGGGGCGGTCGGGGGAGCTGTTTTTT.

This clonotype occurred many times. The J gene is TRBJ2-7, the V gene TRBV20-1; 9 bases are a match to TRBD2. J was trimmed by 0 bases and V by 6 bases; bases with no gene match: 3. Germline loops: CDR1 DFQATT, CDR2 SNEGSKA (reference sequence). The CDR3 runs to 13 residues. CDR3 coding DNA: TGCAGTGCCGGGACTAGCAGCTCCTACGAGCAGTACTTC. Protein: CSAGTSSSYEQYF.

This clonotype has ten or more counts. The chain is built from TRBV11-1 and TRBJ1-1; TRBD1 matches at 8 bases. The germline V gene has CDR1 SGHAT and CDR2 FQDESV (reference sequence). CDR3 length equals 15 residues. V shed 5 bases, J shed 3 bases, and the junction held 8 bases outside the gene matches. The CDR3 sequence: CASSPYRGAHTEAFF. The CDR3 DNA reads TGTGCCAGCAGCCCCTACAGGGGGGCGCACACTGAAGCTTTCTTT.

This clonotype was detected many times. V and J are TRBV6-2 or TRBV6-3 and TRBJ1-1; D is undetermined. CDR3 length equals 13 residues. Trimming took off 7 bases at V and 4 bases at J, with 13 bases between the two ends. Germline CDR1 and CDR2: MNHEY and SVGEGT. The CDR3 bases are TGTGCCAGCATCCAGACGGGCCCCACTGAAGCTTTCTTT. Protein product: CASIQTGPTEAFF.

This clonotype was counted at least ten times. The V gene is TRBV11-2, the J gene TRBJ2-1; TRBD2 matches at 13 bases. Germline V gene lookup returns CDR1 SGHAT and CDR2 FQNNGV. The CDR3 runs to 17 residues. Germline trimming cut 5 bases from V and 10 bases from J; bases unmatched to any gene: 14. CDR3 DNA: TGTGCCAGCAGCACCAAACCGACTAGCGGGAGGAGAAGGGAGCAGTTCTTC. This sequence encodes CASSTKPTSGRRREQFF.

This chain connects TRBV5-1 to TRBJ2-3; D might be TRBD2 (6 bases). Germline-derived CDR1 and CDR2 are SGHRS and YFSETQ. Trimming removed 4 bases at V and 5 bases at J, with 14 bases between. This CDR3 has 14 amino acids. CDR3: CASSLQEGKDTQYF. CDR3 nucleotide sequence: TGCGCCAGCAGCCTCCAGGAGGGGAAAGATACGCAGTATTTT.

This clonotype has at least ten counts. The rearrangement uses TRBV28 and TRBJ2-1; a weak D match, TRBD2 (5 bases). Germline-derived CDR1 and CDR2 are MDHEN and SYDVKM. The CDR3 loop spans 18 amino acids. V lost 6 bases to trimming and J lost 0 bases, with 21 bases between them. CDR3 nucleotides: TGTGCCAGCAGGGTCCTAGCAGGTCCCTACAGCTCCTACAATGAGCAGTTCTTC. Amino acid sequence: CASRVLAGPYSSYNEQFF.

This clonotype showed up many times. The V gene is TRBV20-1, the J gene TRBJ1-2; no clear D gene. V was clipped by 3 bases and J by 8 bases, with 19 bases between them. Germline V gene sequence: CDR1 DFQATT, CDR2 SNEGSKA (reference sequence). The CDR3 runs to 14 residues. CDR3 DNA sequence: TGCAGTGCTAGTAGGTCCCTGTCCGGAGGAGGCTACACCTTC. Amino acid sequence: CSASRSLSGGGYTF.

This clonotype was counted a few times. The rearrangement joins TRBV19 to TRBJ1-4; 9 nucleotides align to TRBD1. The CDR3 extends over 15 amino acids. In germline, CDR1 is LNHDA, CDR2 SQIVND (reference sequence). J lost 7 bases, V lost 2 bases, and 5 bases had no gene match. The CDR3 DNA reads as TGTGCCAGTAGTATAACCTCGGGACAGGGTGAAAAACTGTTTTTT. Translated: CASSITSGQGEKLFF.

This clonotype was recorded a few times. Here the CDR3 DNA reads TGTGCCAGCAGCTTTCCGACCCTAGACCCCGGGGAGCTGTTTTTT. It yields the protein CASSFPTLDPGELFF. The chain recombines TRBV5-4 with TRBJ2-2, with D hard to call. V lost 2 bases, J lost 6 bases, and 14 bases lay in between. Germline values: CDR1 SGHNT, CDR2 YYREEE (reference sequence). There are 15 residues in the CDR3. The full variable domain, its missing parts supplied by reference TRBV5-4 and TRBJ2-2, is ETGVTQSPTHLIKTRGQQVTLRCSSQSGHNTVSWYQQALGQGPQFIFQYYREEENGRGNFPPRFSGLQFPNYSSELNVNALELDDSALYLCASSFPTLDPGELFFGEGSRLTVL.

This clonotype was observed a single time. The chain is built from TRBV30 and TRBJ2-3; 12 bases map to TRBD2. This CDR3 has 17 amino acids. V lost 2 bases to trimming and J lost 2 bases; unmatched junction nucleotides: 8. The germline gives CDR1 GTSNPN, CDR2 SVGIG (reference sequence). CDR3: CAWSKSGLAGSTDTQYF. The CDR3 coding sequence is TGTGCCTGGAGTAAATCCGGACTAGCGGGGTCCACAGATACGCAGTATTTT.

V is TRBV19 and J is TRBJ1-5; D may be TRBD1 (6 bases). CDR1 is LNHDA, CDR2 SQIVND, per germline (reference sequence). Trimming pared 7 bases from V and 0 bases from J, leaving 10 bases between. This CDR3 is built from 14 residues. CDR3 region: CASNRVYSNQPQHF. CDR3 sequence (DNA): TGTGCCAGTAACAGGGTATATAGCAATCAGCCCCAGCATTTT.

This clonotype was recorded at least ten times. The chain has TRBV20-1 and TRBJ2-3, with 9 nucleotides matching TRBD2. V shed 6 bases and J 2 bases; nucleotides not matched to a gene: 6. CDR1 and CDR2 from the germline V gene are DFQATT and SNEGSKA (reference sequence). CDR3 size: 14 residues. CDR3 residues: CSARLAGITDTQYF. Here the CDR3 DNA reads TGCAGTGCCCGGCTAGCGGGAATCACAGATACGCAGTATTTT.

This clonotype came up many times. The rearrangement links TRBV30 to TRBJ2-3; 8 nucleotides line up with TRBD2. Germline V gives CDR1 GTSNPN, CDR2 SVGIG (reference sequence). V gave up 4 bases and J gave up 4 bases; unmatched junction bases: 10. This CDR3 region has 15 residues. The CDR3 reads CAWTPGLAEADTQYF. For the CDR3, the DNA is TGTGCCTGGACACCCGGACTAGCCGAGGCAGATACGCAGTATTTT. The entire variable domain, with the rest obtained from reference TRBV30 and TRBJ2-3, is as follows: SQTIHQWPATLVQPVGSPLSLECTVEGTSNPNLYWYRQAAGRGLQLLFYSVGIGQISSEVPQNLSASRPQDRQFILSSKKLLLSDSGFYLCAWTPGLAEADTQYFGPGTRLTVL.

This sequence joins TRBV19 and TRBJ2-2; D is unresolved. This CDR3 is built from 13 residues. V shed 6 bases and J shed 0 bases, with 5 bases lying between them. Germline V gene lookup returns CDR1 LNHDA and CDR2 SQIVND (reference sequence). CDR3 in amino acids: CASRLPNTGELFF. CDR3 DNA: TGTGCCAGTAGGCTACCGAACACCGGGGAGCTGTTTTTT.

This clonotype was recorded many times. J is TRBJ1-2 and V is TRBV29-1, with D perhaps TRBD1 (6 bases). The CDR3 is 16 amino acids. V dropped 3 bases and J dropped 8 bases, with 25 bases sitting between them. The germline CDR1 and CDR2 sequences are SQVTM and ANQGSEA. DNA of the CDR3: TGCAGCGTTGAGTGGGTCAAGGGGGTGCGAGGGGGAGGCTACACCTTC. This translates into CSVEWVKGVRGGGYTF.

This clonotype was recorded many times. V and J are TRBV2 and TRBJ1-5, with a weak D call TRBD1 (5 bases). V was clipped by 4 bases and J by 1 base, with 20 bases between them. The CDR3 sequence is 18 residues long. The V gene's germline CDR1 is SNHLY and CDR2 FYNNEI. The CDR3 loop is CASSVRPDTRDSNQPQHF. The CDR3, as DNA: TGTGCCAGCAGTGTTCGGCCCGATACGAGGGACAGCAATCAGCCCCAGCATTTT.

This clonotype was seen at least ten times. CDR3 bases: TGTGCCAGCAGCCTTGAGGGACTAGCGGGAGACGAGCAGTACTTC. Encoded protein: CASSLEGLAGDEQYF. V gene TRBV9 combines with J gene TRBJ2-7; the match to TRBD2 covers 14 bases. The CDR3 has 15 residues. Germline V gene lookup returns CDR1 SGDLS and CDR2 YYNGEE. Trimming at V came to 4 bases and at J to 5 bases, leaving 5 bases not matched to a gene.

This clonotype occurred many times. V is TRBV12-3 or TRBV12-4 and J is TRBJ1-6; D not resolved. The CDR3 is made up of 12 amino acids. Trimming shortened V by 6 bases and J by 10 bases, and 10 bases separated the two germline ends. CDR3 in DNA: TGTGCCAGCAGACTCCTAATGTCACCCCTCCACTTT. Its protein product is CASRLLMSPLHF.

V and J are TRBV5-1 and TRBJ2-7, with D unclear. The CDR3 is 17 residues long. Germline V gene sequence: CDR1 SGHRS, CDR2 YFSETQ. Trimming left V 0 bases short and J 3 bases short, with 19 bases between. CDR3 sequence reads: CASSLAPGPNSDYEQYF. Written as DNA, the CDR3 is TGCGCCAGCAGCTTGGCTCCCGGACCCAATTCCGACTACGAGCAGTACTTC.

This clonotype has only a few counts. This rearrangement joins TRBV12-3 or TRBV12-4 to TRBJ2-1, with TRBD2 matching over 7 bases. This CDR3 is built from 19 residues. V lost 6 bases and J lost 3; bases outside the gene matches: 20. The CDR3 sequence is CASRLGASGLHPGYNEQFF. The CDR3 DNA reads as TGTGCCAGCAGACTTGGGGCTAGCGGACTTCACCCCGGCTACAATGAGCAGTTCTTC.

The chain combines TRBV6-1 with TRBJ2-6; no firm D call. Germline-derived CDR1 and CDR2 are MNHNS and SASEGT. This CDR3 has 17 residues. Trimming cost V 6 bases and J 0 bases, with 15 bases left between them. CDR3 protein: CASSKVRAYSGANVLTF. CDR3 DNA: TGTGCCAGCAGCAAAGTCCGGGCATACTCTGGGGCCAACGTCCTGACTTTC.

This clonotype was observed at least ten times. The CDR3 sequence: CASSPGQNNQPQHF. Written as DNA, the CDR3 is TGTGCCAGCAGTCCGGGACAGAACAATCAGCCCCAGCATTTT. The rearrangement uses TRBV3-1 and TRBJ1-5; 7 bases map to TRBD1. This CDR3 comprises 14 residues. Losses at the gene ends were 6 bases for V and 3 bases for J; bases not matched to a gene: 5. Germline CDR1 LGHDT, CDR2 YNNKEL (reference sequence). The full variable domain, with the rest looked up from reference TRBV3-1 and TRBJ1-5, is DTAVSQTPKYLVTQMGNDKSIKCEQNLGHDTMYWYKQDSKKFLKIMFSYNNKELIINETVPNRFSPKSPDKAHLNLHINSLELGDSAVYFCASSPGQNNQPQHFGDGTRLSIL.

The CDR3 loop reads CASILGGLNRELFF. The DNA for the CDR3 is TGTGCCAGTATCCTTGGGGGCCTGAATAGGGAGCTGTTTTTT. J is TRBJ2-2 and V is TRBV27, with a tentative D call TRBD1 (6 bases). Germline CDR1 and CDR2: MNHEY and SMNVEV (reference sequence). The CDR3 extends over 14 amino acids. Trimming shortened V by 9 bases and J by 9 bases, and 20 bases separated the two germline ends.